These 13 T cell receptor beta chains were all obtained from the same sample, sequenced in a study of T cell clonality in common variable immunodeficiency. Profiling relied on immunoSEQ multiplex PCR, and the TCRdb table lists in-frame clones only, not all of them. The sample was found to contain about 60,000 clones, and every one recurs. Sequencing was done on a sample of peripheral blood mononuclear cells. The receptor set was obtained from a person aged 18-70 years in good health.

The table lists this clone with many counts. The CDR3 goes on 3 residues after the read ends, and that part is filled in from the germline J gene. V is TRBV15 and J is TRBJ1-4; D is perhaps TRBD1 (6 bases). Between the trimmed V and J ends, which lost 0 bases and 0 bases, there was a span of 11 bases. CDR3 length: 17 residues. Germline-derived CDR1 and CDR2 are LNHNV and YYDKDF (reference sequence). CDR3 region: CATSRDRTAATNEKLFF. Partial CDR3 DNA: TGTGCCACCAGCAGAGACAGGACAGCTGCAACTAATGAAAAA.

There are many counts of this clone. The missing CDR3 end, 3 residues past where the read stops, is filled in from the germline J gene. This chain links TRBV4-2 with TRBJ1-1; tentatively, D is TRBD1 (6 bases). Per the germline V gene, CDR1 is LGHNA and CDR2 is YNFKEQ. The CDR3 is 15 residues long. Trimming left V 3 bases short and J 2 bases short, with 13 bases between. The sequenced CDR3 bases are TGTGCCAGCAGCCAGGAGGGGGGGGTTAACACTGAA. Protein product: CASSQEGGVNTE. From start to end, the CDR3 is CASSQEGGVNTEAFF.

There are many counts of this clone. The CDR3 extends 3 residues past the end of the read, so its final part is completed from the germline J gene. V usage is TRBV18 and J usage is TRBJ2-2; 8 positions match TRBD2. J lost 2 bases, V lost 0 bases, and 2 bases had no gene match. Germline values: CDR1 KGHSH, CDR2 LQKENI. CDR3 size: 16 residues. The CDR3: CASSPPGTRNTGELFF. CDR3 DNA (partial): TGTGCCAGCTCACCACCAGGGACTAGAAACACCGGGGAG.

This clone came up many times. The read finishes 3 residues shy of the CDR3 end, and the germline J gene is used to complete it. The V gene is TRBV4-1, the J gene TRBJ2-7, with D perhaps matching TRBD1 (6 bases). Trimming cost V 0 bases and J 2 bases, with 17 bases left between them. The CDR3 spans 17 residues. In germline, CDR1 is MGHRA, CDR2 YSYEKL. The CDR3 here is CASSQDRVTGATYEQYF. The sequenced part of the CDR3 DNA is TGCGCCAGCAGCCAAGATCGGGTGACAGGCGCGACCTACGAG.

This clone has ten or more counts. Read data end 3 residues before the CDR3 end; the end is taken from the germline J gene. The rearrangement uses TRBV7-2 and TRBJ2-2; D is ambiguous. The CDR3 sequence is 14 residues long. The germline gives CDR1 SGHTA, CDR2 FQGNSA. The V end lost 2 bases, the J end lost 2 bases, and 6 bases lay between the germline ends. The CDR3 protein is CASSLSFNTGELFF. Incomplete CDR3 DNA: TGTGCCAGCAGCTTATCCTTTAACACCGGGGAG.

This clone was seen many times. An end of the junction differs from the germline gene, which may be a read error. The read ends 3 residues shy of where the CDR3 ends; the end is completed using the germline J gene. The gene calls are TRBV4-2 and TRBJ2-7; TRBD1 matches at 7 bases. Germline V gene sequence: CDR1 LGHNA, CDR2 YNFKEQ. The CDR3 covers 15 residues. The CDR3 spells CASSILTGSTYEQYF. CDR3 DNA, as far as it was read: TGCGCCAGCAGTATCCTGACAGGGTCAACCTACGAG.

CDR3 residues: CASSESKTSGYNEQFF. The DNA read from the CDR3 is TGCGCCAGCAGTGAGTCGAAAACTAGCGGTTACAATGAG. V usage is TRBV10-2 and J usage is TRBJ2-1; 8 bases map to TRBD2. The read halts 3 residues ahead of the CDR3 end, with the missing end drawn from the germline J gene. CDR1 and CDR2 (germline): WSHSY, SAAADI. The CDR3 runs to 16 residues. J gave up 4 bases and V 0 bases, and 5 bases lay outside the gene matches.

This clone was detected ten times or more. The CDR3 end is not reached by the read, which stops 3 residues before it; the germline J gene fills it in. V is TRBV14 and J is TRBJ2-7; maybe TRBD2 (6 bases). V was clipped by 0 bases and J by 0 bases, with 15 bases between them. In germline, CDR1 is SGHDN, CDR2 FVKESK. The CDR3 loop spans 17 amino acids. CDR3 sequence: CASSQEGDFWGSYEQYF. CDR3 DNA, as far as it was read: TGTGCCAGCAGCCAAGAGGGGGACTTTTGGGGCTCCTACGAG.

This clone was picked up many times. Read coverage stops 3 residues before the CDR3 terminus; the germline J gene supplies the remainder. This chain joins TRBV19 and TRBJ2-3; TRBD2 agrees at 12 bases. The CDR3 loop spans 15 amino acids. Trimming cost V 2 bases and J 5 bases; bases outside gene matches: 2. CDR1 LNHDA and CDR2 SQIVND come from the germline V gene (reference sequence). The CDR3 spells CASSIQGLAGDTQYF. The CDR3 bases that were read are TGTGCCAGTAGTATACAGGGACTAGCGGGAGATACG.

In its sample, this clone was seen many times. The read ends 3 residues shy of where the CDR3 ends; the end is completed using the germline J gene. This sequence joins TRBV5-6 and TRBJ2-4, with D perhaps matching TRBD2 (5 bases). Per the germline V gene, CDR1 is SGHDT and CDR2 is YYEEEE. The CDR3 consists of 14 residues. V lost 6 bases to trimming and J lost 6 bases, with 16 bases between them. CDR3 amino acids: CASTRAGRGNIQYF. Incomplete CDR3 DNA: TGTGCCAGCACCCGGGCGGGCAGAGGAAACATT.

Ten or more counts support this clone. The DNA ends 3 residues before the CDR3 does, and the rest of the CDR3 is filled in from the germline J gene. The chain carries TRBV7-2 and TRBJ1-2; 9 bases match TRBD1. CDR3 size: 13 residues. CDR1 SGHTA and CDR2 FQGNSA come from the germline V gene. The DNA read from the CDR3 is TGTGCCAGCAGCGCAAGGGACAGGGCGAAC. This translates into CASSARDRAN. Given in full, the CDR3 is CASSARDRANYTF.

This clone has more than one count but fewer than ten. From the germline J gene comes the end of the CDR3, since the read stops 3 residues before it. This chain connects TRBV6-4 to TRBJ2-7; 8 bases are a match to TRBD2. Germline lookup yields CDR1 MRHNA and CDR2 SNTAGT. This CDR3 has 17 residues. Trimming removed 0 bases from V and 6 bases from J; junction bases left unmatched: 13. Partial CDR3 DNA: TGTGCCAGCAGTGACTCGAGGCGGGGAAGCGGGAGAGTCGAG. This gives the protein CASSDSRRGSGRVE. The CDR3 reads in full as CASSDSRRGSGRVEQYF.

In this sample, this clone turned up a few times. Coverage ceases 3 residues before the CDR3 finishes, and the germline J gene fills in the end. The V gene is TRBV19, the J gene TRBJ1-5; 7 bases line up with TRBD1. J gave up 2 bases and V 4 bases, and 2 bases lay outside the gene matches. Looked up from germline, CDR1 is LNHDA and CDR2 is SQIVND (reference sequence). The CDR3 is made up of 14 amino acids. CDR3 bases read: TGTGCCAGTAGTAATACAGGGGGCAATCAGCCC. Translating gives CASSNTGGNQP. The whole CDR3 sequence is CASSNTGGNQPQHF.